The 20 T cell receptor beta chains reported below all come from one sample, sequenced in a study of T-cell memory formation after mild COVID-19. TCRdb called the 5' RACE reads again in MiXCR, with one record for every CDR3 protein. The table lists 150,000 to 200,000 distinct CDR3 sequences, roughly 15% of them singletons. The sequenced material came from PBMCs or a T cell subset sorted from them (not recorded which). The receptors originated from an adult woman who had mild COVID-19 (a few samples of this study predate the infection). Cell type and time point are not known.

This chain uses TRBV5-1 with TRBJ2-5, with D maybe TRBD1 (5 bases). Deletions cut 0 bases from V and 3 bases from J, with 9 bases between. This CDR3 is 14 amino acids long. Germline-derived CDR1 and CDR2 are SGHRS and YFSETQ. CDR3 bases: TGCGCCAGCAGCTTGGTTGCAGGGAAAGAGACCCAGTACTTC. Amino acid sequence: CASSLVAGKETQYF. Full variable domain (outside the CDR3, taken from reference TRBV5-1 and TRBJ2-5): KAGVTQTPRYLIKTRGQQVTLSCSPISGHRSVSWYQQTPGQGLQFLFEYFSETQRNKGNFPGRFSGRQFSNSRSEMNVSTLELGDSALYLCASSLVAGKETQYFGPGTRLLVL.

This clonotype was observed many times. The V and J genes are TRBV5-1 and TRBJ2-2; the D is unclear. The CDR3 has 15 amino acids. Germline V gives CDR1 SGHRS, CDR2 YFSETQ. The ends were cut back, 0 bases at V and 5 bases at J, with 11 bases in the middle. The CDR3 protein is CASSLARTPTGELFF. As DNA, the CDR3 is TGCGCCAGCAGCTTGGCTCGGACCCCTACCGGGGAGCTGTTTTTT.

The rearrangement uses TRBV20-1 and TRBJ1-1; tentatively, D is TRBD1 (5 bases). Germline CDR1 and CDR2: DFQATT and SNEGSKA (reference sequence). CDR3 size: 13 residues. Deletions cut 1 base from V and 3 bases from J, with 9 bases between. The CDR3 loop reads CSARVRGYTEAFF. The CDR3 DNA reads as TGCAGTGCTAGAGTAAGGGGATACACTGAAGCTTTCTTT.

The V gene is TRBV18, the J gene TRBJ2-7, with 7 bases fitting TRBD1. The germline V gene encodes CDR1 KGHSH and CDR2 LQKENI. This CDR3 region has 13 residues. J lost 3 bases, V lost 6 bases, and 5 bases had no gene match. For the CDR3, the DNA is TGTGCCAGCTCGGACAGGAGAAGCTACGAGCAGTACTTC. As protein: CASSDRRSYEQYF.

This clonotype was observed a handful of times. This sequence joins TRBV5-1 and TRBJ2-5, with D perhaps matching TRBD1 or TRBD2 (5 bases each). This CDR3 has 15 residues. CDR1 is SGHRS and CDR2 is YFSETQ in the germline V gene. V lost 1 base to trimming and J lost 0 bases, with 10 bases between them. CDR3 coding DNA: TGCGCCAGCAGCTTGTACGGGACCTACCAAGAGACCCAGTACTTC. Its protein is CASSLYGTYQETQYF.

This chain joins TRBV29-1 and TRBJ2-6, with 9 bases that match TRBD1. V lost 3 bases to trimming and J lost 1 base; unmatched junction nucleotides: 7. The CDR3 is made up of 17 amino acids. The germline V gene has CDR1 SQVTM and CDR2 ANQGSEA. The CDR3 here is CSVELGQGGSGANVLTF. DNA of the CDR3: TGCAGCGTTGAGTTGGGACAGGGAGGGTCTGGGGCCAACGTCCTGACTTTC.

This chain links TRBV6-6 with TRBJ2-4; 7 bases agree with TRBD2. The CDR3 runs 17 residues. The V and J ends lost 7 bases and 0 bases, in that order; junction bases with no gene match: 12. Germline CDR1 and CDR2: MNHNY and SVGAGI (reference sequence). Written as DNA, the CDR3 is TGTGCCAGCATTGGCGAAATTGGCGGGGGAGCCAAAAACATTCAGTACTTC. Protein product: CASIGEIGGGAKNIQYF.

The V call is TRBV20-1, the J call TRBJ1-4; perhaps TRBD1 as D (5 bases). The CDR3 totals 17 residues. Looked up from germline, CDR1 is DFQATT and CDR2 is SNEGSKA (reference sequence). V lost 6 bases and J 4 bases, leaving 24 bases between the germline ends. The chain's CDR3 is CSATTDSPARLNEKLFF. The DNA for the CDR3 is TGCAGTGCCACGACAGACTCCCCCGCCAGACTTAATGAAAAACTGTTTTTT.

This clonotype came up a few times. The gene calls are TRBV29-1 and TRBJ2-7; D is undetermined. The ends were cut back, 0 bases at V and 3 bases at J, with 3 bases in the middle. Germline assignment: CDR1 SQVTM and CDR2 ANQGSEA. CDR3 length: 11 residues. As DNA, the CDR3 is TGCAGCGTTGAAGATCACTACGAGCAGTACTTC. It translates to CSVEDHYEQYF.

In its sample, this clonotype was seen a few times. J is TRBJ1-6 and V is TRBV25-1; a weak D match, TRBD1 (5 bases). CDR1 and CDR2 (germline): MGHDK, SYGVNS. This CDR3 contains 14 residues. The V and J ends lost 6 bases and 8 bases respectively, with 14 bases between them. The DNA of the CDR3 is TGTGCCAGCAGCTCGGCCGGGACTTATTCACCCCTCCACTTT. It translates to CASSSAGTYSPLHF.

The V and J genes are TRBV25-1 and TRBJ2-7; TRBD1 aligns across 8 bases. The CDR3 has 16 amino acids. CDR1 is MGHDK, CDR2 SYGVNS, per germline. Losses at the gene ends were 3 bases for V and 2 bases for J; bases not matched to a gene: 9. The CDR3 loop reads CASSDPGQGSTYEQYF. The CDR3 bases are TGTGCCAGCAGTGACCCAGGACAGGGTTCGACCTACGAGCAGTACTTC.

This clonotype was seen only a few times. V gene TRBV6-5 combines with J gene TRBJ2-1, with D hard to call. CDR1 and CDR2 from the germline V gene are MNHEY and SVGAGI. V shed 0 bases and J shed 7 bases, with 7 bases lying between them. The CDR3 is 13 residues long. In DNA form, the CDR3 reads TGTGCCAGCAGTTACTCGATTATGAATGAGCAGTTCTTC. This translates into CASSYSIMNEQFF.

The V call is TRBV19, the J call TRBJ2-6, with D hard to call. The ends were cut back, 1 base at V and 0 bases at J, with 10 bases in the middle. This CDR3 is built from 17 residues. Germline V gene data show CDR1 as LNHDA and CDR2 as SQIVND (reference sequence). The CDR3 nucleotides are TGTGCCAGTAGTATAGCTTCTGGTGACTCTGGGGCCAACGTCCTGACTTTC. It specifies CASSIASGDSGANVLTF.

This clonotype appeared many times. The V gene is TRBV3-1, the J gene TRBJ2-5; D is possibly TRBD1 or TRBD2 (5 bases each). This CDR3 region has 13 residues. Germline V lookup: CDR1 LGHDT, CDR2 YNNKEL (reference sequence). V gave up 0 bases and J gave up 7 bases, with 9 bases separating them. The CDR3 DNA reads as TGTGCCAGCAGCCAAGATGAGAGGGGGACCCAGTACTTC. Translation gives CASSQDERGTQYF.

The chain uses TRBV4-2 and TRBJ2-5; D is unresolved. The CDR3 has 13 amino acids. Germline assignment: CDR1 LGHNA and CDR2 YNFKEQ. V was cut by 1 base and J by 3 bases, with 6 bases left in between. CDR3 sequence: CASSQGLEETQYF. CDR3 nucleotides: TGTGCCAGCAGCCAAGGATTGGAAGAGACCCAGTACTTC.

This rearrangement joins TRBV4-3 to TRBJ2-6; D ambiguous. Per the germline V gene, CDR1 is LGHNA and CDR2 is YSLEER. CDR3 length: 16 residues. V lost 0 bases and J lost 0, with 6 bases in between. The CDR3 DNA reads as TGCGCCAGCAGCCAAGATCCAAACTCTGGGGCCAACGTCCTGACTTTC. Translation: CASSQDPNSGANVLTF.

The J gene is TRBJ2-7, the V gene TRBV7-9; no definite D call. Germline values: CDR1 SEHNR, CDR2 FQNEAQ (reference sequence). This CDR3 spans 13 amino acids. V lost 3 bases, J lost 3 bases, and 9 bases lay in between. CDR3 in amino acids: CASSFLTDYEQYF. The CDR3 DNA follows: TGTGCCAGCAGCTTTTTAACAGACTACGAGCAGTACTTC.

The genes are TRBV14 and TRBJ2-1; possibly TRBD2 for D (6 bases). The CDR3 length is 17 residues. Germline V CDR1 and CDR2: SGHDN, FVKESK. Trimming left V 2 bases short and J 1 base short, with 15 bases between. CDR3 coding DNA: TGTGCCAGCAGCCAATTAGCCGGGACTGCATCCTACAATGAGCAGTTCTTC. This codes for CASSQLAGTASYNEQFF.

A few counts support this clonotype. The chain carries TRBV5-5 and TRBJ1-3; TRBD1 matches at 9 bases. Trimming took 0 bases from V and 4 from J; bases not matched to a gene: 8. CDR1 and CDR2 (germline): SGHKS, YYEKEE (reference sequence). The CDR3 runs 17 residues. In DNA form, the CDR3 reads TGTGCCAGCAGCTTGGCGCGTGGACAGGGGAACGGAAACACCATATATTTT. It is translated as CASSLARGQGNGNTIYF.

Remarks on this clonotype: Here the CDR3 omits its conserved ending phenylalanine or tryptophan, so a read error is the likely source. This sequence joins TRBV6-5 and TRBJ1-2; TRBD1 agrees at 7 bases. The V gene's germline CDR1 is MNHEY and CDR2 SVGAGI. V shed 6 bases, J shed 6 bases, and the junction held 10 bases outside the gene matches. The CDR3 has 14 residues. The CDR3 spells CASSLGGQPHGYTS. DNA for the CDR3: TGTGCCAGCAGCCTCGGGGGACAGCCGCATGGCTACACCTCC.